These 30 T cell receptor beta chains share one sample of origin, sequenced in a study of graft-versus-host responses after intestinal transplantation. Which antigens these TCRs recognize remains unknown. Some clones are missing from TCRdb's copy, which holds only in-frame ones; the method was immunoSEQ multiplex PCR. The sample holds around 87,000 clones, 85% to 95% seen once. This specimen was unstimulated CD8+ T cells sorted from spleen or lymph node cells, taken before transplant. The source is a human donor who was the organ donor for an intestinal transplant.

The CDR3 DNA sequence: TGTGCCAGCAGCCGGAGGTCCGACCAGGGGAGCTATGGCTACACCTTC. Encoded protein: CASSRRSDQGSYGYTF. This chain connects TRBV5-4 to TRBJ1-2, with D perhaps TRBD1 (6 bases). This CDR3 is built from 16 residues. Germline values: CDR1 SGHNT, CDR2 YYREEE (reference sequence). V lost 4 bases, J lost 4 bases, and 20 bases lay in between.

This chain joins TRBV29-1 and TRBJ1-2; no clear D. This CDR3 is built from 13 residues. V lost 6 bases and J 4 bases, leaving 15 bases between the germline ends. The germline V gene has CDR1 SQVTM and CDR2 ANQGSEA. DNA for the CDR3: TGCAGCGTCGAGGACCCGGGAGGCTATGGCTACACCTTC. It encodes CSVEDPGGYGYTF. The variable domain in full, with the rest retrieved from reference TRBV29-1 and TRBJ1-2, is SAVISQKPSRDICQRGTSLTIQCQVDSQVTMMFWYRQQPGQSLTLIATANQGSEATYESGFVIDKFPISRPNLTFSTLTVSNMSPEDSSIYLCSVEDPGGYGYTFGSGTRLTVV.

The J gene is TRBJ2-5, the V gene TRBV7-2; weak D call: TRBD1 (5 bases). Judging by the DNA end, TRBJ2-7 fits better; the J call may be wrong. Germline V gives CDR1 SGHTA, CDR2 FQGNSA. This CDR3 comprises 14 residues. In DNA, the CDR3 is TGTGCCAGCAGCCCAGGGCTGGGCTCCTACGAGCAGTACTTC. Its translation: CASSPGLGSYEQYF.

The CDR3 DNA reads as TGCGCCAGCAGCCAAGTCGGGCTAGCGGGGGGTCCATACAATGAGCAGTTCTTC. Encoded protein: CASSQVGLAGGPYNEQFF. The genes are TRBV4-3 and TRBJ2-1; 11 positions match TRBD2. The trim removed 1 base at V and 4 bases at J, leaving 9 bases unmatched. Germline V gene data show CDR1 as LGHNA and CDR2 as YSLEER. This CDR3 has 18 residues.

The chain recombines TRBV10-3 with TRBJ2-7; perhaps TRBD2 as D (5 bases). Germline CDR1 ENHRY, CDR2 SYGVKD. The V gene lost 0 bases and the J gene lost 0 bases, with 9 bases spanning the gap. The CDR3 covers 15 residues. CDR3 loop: CAISESTGSSYEQYF. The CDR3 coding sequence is TGTGCCATCAGTGAGTCGACGGGGAGCTCCTACGAGCAGTACTTC.

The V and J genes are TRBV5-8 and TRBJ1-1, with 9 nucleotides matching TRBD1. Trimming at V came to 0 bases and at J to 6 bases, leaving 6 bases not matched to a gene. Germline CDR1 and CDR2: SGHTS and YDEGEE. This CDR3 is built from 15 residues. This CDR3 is CASSLDFGTGSEAFF. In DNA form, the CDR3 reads TGTGCCAGCAGCTTGGACTTCGGGACAGGGTCTGAAGCTTTCTTT.

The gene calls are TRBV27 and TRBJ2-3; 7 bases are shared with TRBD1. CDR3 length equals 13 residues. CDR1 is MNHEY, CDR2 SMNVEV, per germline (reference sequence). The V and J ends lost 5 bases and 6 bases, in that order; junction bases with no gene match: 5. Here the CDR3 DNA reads TGTGCCAGCAGTAGGGGGCGCCTCGATACGCAGTATTTT. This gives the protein CASSRGRLDTQYF.

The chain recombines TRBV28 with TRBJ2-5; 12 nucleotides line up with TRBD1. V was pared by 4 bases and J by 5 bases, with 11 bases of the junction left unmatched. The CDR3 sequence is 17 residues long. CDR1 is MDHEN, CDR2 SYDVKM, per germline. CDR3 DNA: TGTGCCAGCAGTTCCCTTGTCCGCGGGACAGGGGGCGAGACCCAGTACTTC. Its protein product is CASSSLVRGTGGETQYF.

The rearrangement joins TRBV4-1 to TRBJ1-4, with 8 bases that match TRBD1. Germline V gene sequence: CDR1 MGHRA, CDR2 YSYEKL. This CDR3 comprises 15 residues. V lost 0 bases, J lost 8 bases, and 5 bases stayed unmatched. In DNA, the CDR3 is TGCGCCAGCAGCCAAGATCAGGGGGCCTACGAAAAACTGTTTTTT. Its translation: CASSQDQGAYEKLFF.

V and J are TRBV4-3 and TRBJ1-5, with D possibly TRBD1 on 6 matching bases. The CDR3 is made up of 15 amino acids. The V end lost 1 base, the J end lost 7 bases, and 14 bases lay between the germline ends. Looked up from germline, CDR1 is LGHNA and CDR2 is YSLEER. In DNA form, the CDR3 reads TGCGCCAGCAGCCAAGTCGGGGGGGCTGGGCAGCCCCAGCATTTT. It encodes CASSQVGGAGQPQHF.

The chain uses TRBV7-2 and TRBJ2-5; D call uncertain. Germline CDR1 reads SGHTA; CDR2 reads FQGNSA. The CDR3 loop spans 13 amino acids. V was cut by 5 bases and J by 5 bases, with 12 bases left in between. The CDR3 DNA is TGTGCCAGCAGCCCCTTAAGCCCCGAGACCCAGTACTTC. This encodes CASSPLSPETQYF.

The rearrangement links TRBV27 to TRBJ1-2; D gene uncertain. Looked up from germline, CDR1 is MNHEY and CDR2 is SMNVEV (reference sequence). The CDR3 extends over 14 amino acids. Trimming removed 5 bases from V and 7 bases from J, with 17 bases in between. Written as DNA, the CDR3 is TGTGCCAGCAGTCCCCCGGGGAGGATAGGTGGCTACACCTTC. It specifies CASSPPGRIGGYTF.

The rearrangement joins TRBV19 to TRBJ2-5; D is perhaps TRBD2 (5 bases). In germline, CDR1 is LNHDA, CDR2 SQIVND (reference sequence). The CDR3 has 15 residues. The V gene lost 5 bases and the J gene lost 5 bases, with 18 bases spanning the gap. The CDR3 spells CASSSSGWIMETQYF. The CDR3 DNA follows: TGTGCCAGTAGTTCTTCGGGGTGGATCATGGAGACCCAGTACTTC.

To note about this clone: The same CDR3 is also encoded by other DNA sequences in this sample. CDR3 DNA: TGCAGCGTTGAAGATCGAGGTTACGAGCAGTACTTC. Translated, it gives CSVEDRGYEQYF. This chain uses TRBV29-1 with TRBJ2-7; D is unresolved. The CDR3 spans 12 residues. The germline gives CDR1 SQVTM, CDR2 ANQGSEA. With 0 bases removed from V and 4 bases from J, the gap between germline ends came to 7 bases.

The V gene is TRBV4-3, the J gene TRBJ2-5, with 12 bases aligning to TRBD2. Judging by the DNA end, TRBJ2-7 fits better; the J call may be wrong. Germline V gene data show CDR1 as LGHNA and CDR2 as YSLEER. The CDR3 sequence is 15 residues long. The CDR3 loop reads CASSHRLAGVYEQYF. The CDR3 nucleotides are TGCGCCAGCAGCCATAGACTAGCGGGGGTCTACGAGCAGTACTTC.

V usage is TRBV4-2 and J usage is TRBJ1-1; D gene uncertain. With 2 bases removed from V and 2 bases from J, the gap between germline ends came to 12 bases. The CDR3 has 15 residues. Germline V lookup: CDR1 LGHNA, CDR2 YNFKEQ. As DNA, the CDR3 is TGTGCCAGCAGCCAAAAAAGTGGAGAAAACACTGAAGCTTTCTTT. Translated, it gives CASSQKSGENTEAFF.

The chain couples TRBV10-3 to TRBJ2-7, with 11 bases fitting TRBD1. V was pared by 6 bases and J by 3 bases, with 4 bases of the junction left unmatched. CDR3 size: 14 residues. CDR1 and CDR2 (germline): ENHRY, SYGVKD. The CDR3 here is CAISSGTGGYEQYF. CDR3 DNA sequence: TGTGCCATCAGCTCTGGGACAGGGGGCTACGAGCAGTACTTC.

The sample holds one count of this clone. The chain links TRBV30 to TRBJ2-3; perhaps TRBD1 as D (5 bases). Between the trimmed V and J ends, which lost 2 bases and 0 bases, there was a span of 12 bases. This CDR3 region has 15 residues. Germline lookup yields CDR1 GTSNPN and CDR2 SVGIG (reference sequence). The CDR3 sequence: CAWSTGTTSTDTQYF. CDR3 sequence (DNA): TGTGCCTGGAGTACAGGAACTACTAGCACAGATACGCAGTATTTT.

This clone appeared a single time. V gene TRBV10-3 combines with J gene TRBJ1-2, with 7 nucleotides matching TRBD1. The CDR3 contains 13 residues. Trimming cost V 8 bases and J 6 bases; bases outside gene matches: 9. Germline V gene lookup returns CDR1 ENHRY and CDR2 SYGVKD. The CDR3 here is CAIQDPGGHGYTF. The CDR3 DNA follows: TGTGCCATCCAGGACCCAGGGGGTCATGGCTACACCTTC.

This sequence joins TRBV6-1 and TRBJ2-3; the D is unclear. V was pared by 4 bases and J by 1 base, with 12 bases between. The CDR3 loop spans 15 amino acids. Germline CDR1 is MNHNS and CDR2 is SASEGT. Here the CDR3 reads CASSGPVLGTDTQYF. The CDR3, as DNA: TGTGCCAGCAGTGGGCCTGTCCTTGGCACAGATACGCAGTATTTT.

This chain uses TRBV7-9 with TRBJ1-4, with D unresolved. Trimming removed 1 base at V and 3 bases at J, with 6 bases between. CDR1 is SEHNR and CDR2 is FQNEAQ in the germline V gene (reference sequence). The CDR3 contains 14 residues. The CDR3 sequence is CASSLGPSNEKLFF. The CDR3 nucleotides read TGTGCCAGCAGCTTAGGGCCTTCTAATGAAAAACTGTTTTTT.

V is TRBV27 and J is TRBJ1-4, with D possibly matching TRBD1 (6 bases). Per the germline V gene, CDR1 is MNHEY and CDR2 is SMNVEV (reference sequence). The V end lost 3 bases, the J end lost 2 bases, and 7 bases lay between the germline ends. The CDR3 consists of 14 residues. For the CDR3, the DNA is TGTGCCAGCAGTTTTACAGGGACTAATGAAAAACTGTTTTTT. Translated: CASSFTGTNEKLFF. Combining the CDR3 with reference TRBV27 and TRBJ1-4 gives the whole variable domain EAQVTQNPRYLITVTGKKLTVTCSQNMNHEYMSWYRQDPGLGLRQIYYSMNVEVTDKGDVPEGYKVSRKEKRNFPLILESPSPNQTSLYFCASSFTGTNEKLFFGSGTQLSVL.

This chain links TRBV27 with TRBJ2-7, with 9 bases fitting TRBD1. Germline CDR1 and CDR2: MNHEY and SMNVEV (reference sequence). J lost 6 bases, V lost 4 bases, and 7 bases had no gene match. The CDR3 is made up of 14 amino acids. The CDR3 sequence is CASSSGTGSFEQYF. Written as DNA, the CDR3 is TGTGCCAGCAGTTCCGGGACAGGGTCGTTCGAGCAGTACTTC.

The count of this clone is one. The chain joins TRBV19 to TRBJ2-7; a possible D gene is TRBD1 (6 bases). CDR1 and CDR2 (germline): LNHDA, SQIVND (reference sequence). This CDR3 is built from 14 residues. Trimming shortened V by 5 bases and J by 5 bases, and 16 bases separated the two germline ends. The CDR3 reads CASSPDLGADEQYF. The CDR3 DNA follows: TGTGCCAGTAGTCCAGACTTGGGGGCGGACGAGCAGTACTTC.

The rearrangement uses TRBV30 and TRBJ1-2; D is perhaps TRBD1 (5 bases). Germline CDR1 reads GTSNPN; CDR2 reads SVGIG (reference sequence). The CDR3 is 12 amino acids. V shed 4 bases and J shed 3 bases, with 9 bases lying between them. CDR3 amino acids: CAWMGGYYGYTF. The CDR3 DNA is TGTGCCTGGATGGGGGGATACTATGGCTACACCTTC.

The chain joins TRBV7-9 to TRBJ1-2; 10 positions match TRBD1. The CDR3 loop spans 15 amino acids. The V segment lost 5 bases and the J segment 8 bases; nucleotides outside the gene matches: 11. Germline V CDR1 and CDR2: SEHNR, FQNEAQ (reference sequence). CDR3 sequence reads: CASSGPVGTGEGYTF. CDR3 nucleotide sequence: TGTGCCAGCAGCGGGCCCGTGGGGACAGGGGAGGGCTACACCTTC.

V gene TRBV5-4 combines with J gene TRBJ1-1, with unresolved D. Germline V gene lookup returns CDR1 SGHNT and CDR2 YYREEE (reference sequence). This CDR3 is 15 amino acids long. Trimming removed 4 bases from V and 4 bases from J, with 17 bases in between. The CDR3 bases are TGTGCCAGCAGCCCTTCGACATGGGAGGCCACTGAAGCTTTCTTT. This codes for CASSPSTWEATEAFF.

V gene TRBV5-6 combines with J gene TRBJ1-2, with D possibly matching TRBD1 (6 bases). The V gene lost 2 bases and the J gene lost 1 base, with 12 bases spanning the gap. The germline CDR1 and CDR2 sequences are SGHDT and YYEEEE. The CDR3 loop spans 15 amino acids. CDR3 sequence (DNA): TGTGCCAGCAGCTTTCAGGGGCAAGTTAACTATGGCTACACCTTC. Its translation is CASSFQGQVNYGYTF.

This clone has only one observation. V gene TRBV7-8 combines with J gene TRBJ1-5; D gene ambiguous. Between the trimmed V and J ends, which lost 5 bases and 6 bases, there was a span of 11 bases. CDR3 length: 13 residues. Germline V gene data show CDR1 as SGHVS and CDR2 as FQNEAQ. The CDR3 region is CASSPGVVQPQHF. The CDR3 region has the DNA TGTGCCAGCAGCCCCGGGGTGGTTCAGCCCCAGCATTTT.

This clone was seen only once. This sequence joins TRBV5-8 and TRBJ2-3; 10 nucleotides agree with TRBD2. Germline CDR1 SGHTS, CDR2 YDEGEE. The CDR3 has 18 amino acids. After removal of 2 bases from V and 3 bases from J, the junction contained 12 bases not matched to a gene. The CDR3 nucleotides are TGTGCCAGCAGCTTCGGTCTAGCGGGGGCCCACAAAACAGATACGCAGTATTTT. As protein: CASSFGLAGAHKTDTQYF.